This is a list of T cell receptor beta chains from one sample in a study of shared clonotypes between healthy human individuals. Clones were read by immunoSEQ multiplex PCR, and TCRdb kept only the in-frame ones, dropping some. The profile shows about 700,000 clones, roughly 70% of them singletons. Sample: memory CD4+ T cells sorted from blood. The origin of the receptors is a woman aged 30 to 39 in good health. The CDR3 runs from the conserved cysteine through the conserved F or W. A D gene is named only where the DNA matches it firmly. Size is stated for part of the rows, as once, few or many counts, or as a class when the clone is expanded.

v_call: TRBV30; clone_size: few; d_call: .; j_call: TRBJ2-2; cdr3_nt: TGTGCCTGGTCAAAAACAGGGATCGGGGAGCTGTTTTTT; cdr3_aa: CAWSKTGIGELFF
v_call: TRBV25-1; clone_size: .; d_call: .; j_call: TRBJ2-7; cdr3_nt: TGTGCCAGCAGTGGCGGAACCTACGAGCAGTACTTC; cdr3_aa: CASSGGTYEQYF
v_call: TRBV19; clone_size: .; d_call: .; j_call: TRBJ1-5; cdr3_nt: TGTGCCAGTAGTATGACAGAATCTGCGAGTCAGCCCCAGCATTTT; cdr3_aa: CASSMTESASQPQHF
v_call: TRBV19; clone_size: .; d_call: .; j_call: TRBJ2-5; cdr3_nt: TGTGCCAGTAGAAAGACGGACCAAGAGACCCAGTACTTC; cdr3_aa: CASRKTDQETQYF
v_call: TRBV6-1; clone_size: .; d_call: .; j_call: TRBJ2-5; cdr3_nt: TGTGCCAGCAGTAGCGGGTACTACCAAGAGACCCAGTACTTC; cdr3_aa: CASSSGYYQETQYF
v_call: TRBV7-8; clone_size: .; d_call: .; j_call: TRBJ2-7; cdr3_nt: TGTGCCAGCAGCTTAGAATTCAGCTTCTACGAGCAGTACTTC; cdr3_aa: CASSLEFSFYEQYF
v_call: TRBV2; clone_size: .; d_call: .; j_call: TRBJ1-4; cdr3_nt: TGTGCCAGCAGTGTAAAAGAGTTAGTCGGCAAGGAAAAACTGTTTTTT; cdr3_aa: CASSVKELVGKEKLFF
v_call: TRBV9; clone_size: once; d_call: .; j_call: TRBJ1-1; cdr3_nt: TGTGCCAGCAGCGTTGGAGGGGACACTGAAGCTTTCTTT; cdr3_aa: CASSVGGDTEAFF
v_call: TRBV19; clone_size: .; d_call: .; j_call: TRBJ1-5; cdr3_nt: TGTGCCAGTAGTATCCAGGAGCGGGGCAATCAGCCCCAGCATTTT; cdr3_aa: CASSIQERGNQPQHF
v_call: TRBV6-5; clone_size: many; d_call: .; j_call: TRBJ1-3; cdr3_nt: TGTGCCAGCAGGTCTGGAAACACCATATATTTT; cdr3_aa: CASRSGNTIYF
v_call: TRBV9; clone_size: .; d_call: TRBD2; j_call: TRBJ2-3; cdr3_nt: TGTGCCAGCAGCGTTGGACTAGCGGTAACAGATACGCAGTATTTT; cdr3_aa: CASSVGLAVTDTQYF
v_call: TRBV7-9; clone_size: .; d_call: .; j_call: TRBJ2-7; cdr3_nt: TGTGCCAGCAGCTTAGAACAGGTCAACCACGAGCAGTACTTC; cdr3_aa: CASSLEQVNHEQYF
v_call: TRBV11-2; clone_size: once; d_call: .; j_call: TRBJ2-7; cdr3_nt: TGTGCCAGCAGCTTAGGAGGTACACAGGGAAGTGTGCAGTACTTC; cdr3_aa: CASSLGGTQGSVQYF
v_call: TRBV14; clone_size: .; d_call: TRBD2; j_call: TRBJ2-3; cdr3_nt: TGTGCCAGCAGCCAAGAAGATAGCAGAGGACTAGCGGGCACAGATACGCAGTATTTT; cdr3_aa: CASSQEDSRGLAGTDTQYF
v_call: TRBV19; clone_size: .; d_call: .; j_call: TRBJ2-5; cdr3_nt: TGTGCCAGTAGCGACTCAGTGGAAAGACAGACCCAGTACTTC; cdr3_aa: CASSDSVERQTQYF
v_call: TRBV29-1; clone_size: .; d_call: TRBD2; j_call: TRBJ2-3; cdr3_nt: TGCAGCGTTGGAGGGAGGGTAAGCACAGATACGCAGTATTTT; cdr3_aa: CSVGGRVSTDTQYF
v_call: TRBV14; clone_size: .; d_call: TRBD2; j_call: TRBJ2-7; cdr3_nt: TGTGCCAGCAGCCAAGCTGGACTAGCGGGAGGTAGTAAGCAGTACTTC; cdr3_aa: CASSQAGLAGGSKQYF
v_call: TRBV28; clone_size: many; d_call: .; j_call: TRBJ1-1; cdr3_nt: TGTGCCAGCATAGTTGGGGGAAAAGTGAACACTGAAGCTTTCTTT; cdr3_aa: CASIVGGKVNTEAFF
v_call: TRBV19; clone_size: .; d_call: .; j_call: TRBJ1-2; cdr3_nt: TGTGCCAGTAGTATGGGGCACCAAGCTAACTATGGCTACACCTTC; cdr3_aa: CASSMGHQANYGYTF
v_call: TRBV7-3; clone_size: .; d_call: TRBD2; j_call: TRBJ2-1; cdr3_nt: TGTGCCAGCAGCACCTCCAGCGGGATCTACAATGAGCAGTTCTTC; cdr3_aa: CASSTSSGIYNEQFF
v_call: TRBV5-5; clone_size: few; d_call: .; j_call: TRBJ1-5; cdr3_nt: TGTGCCAGCAGCTTGGAGTGGGGACAGCCCCAGCATTTT; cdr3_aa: CASSLEWGQPQHF
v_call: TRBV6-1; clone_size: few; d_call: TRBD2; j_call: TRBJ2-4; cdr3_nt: TGTGCCAGCACCCCGGGAGGTCTCAAAAACATTCAGTACTTC; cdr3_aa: CASTPGGLKNIQYF
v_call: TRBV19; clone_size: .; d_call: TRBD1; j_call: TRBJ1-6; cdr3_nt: TGTGCCAGTAGGTCGGACAGGGCTTCACCCCTCCACTTT; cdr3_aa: CASRSDRASPLHF
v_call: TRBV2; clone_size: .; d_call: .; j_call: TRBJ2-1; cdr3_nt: TGTGCCAGCAGGGGGACTTCAAGGACCTACAATGAGCAGTTCTTC; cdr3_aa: CASRGTSRTYNEQFF
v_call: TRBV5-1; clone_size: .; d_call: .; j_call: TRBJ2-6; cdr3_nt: TGCGCCAGCAGCGTTGGGACGACTGGGGCCAACGTCCTGACTTTC; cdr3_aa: CASSVGTTGANVLTF